Below, 14 T cell receptor beta chains from the same sample are listed, as sequenced in a study of spatial heterogeneity in lung cancer. TCRdb re-analysed the 5' RACE reads in MiXCR, keeping a single row per CDR3 protein. In the table there are tens of thousands of distinct CDR3 sequences, about an eighth of which are singletons. Time point denoted: sample taken at primary tumor resection. Unsorted tumor, nontumor lung tissue or cryopreserved PBMC supplied the whole RNA. Sequencing was performed on PBMCs, taken at surgery. Receptors originate from a male donor with early-stage non-small cell lung cancer.

The chain employs TRBV29-1 and TRBJ2-2; 9 nucleotides agree with TRBD2. CDR3 length: 14 amino acids. Germline values: CDR1 SQVTM, CDR2 ANQGSEA. V shed 7 bases and J 4 bases; nucleotides not matched to a gene: 7. CDR3: CSAGGLASTGELFF. The CDR3 nucleotides read TGCAGCGCCGGGGGACTAGCATCCACCGGGGAGCTGTTTTTT.

This clonotype was seen a few times. V usage is TRBV29-1 and J usage is TRBJ2-3; perhaps TRBD1 as D (7 bases). The CDR3 sequence is 14 residues long. The V end lost 5 bases, the J end lost 4 bases, and 16 bases lay between the germline ends. Germline V gives CDR1 SQVTM, CDR2 ANQGSEA. In nucleotides, the CDR3 is TGCAGCGTTAACCACCCCAGGGGGGCAGATACGCAGTATTTT. It encodes CSVNHPRGADTQYF.

This clonotype was seen ten or more times. V is TRBV5-1 and J is TRBJ2-2; D unresolved. This CDR3 contains 13 residues. Deletions cut 5 bases from V and 8 bases from J, with 13 bases between. The germline V gene encodes CDR1 SGHRS and CDR2 YFSETQ. The CDR3 loop reads CASRTEVPGELFF. In DNA form, the CDR3 reads TGCGCCAGCAGGACCGAGGTCCCTGGGGAGCTGTTTTTT.

The sample holds a few counts of this clonotype. The chain couples TRBV5-8 to TRBJ2-2; TRBD1 aligns across 12 bases. The V gene's germline CDR1 is SGHTS and CDR2 YDEGEE. Unmatched junction bases numbered 4, after V lost 0 bases and J lost 4 bases. The length of the CDR3 is 17 residues. CDR3 coding DNA: TGTGCCAGCAGCTTGGGGGGACAGGGGGCGACCACCGGGGAGCTGTTTTTT. Translated, it gives CASSLGGQGATTGELFF.

V and J are TRBV5-1 and TRBJ2-7; 8 bases agree with TRBD1. CDR1 and CDR2 from the germline V gene are SGHRS and YFSETQ. This CDR3 spans 14 amino acids. The V gene end was trimmed by 3 bases and the J gene end by 1 base; junction bases not matched to a gene: 3. CDR3 sequence: CASSSGQASYEQYF. Here the CDR3 DNA reads TGCGCCAGCAGCTCGGGACAGGCATCCTACGAGCAGTACTTC.

This clonotype has more than one count but fewer than ten. The J gene is TRBJ1-1, the V gene TRBV29-1; D is ambiguous. CDR1 is SQVTM, CDR2 ANQGSEA, per germline. V dropped 3 bases and J dropped 4 bases, with 9 bases sitting between them. The CDR3 has 12 residues. The CDR3 region has the DNA TGCAGCGTTGAGGCAGATACCACTGAAGCTTTCTTT. Protein: CSVEADTTEAFF.

There are many counts of this clonotype. This sequence joins TRBV7-2 and TRBJ2-3; D gene unclear. This CDR3 is 13 amino acids long. Germline V gene lookup returns CDR1 SGHTA and CDR2 FQGNSA. V was cut by 5 bases and J by 0 bases, with 6 bases left in between. The DNA for the CDR3 is TGTGCCAGCAGCCCGGAGAGCACAGATACGCAGTATTTT. Encoded protein: CASSPESTDTQYF. Combining the CDR3 with reference TRBV7-2 and TRBJ2-3 gives the whole variable domain GAGVSQSPSNKVTEKGKDVELRCDPISGHTALYWYRQSLGQGLEFLIYFQGNSAPDKSGLPSDRFSAERTGGSVSTLTIQRTQQEDSAVYLCASSPESTDTQYFGPGTRLTVL.

To note about this clonotype: This may be a read error: a much more frequent sequence differs by one nucleotide. The chain uses TRBV4-3 and TRBJ2-3, with no clear D. CDR1 LGHNA and CDR2 YSLEER come from the germline V gene. The CDR3 covers 20 residues. With 0 bases removed from V and 9 bases from J, the gap between germline ends came to 31 bases. This chain's CDR3 is CASSQEGNYETILSTGTQYF. CDR3 coding DNA: TGCGCCAGCAGCCAAGAAGGAAATTATGAGACGATTCTTTCGACTGGCACGCAGTATTTT.

This clonotype was seen a handful of times. The rearrangement uses TRBV12-3 or TRBV12-4 and TRBJ2-1; no clear D. CDR3 length equals 13 residues. The ends were cut back, 7 bases at V and 6 bases at J, with 13 bases in the middle. The CDR3 here is CASTSSTSNEQFF. CDR3 bases: TGTGCCAGCACCTCATCAACCAGCAATGAGCAGTTCTTC.

The V gene is TRBV5-6, the J gene TRBJ2-5; D possibly corresponds to TRBD1 (6 bases). This CDR3 spans 12 amino acids. Per germline, CDR1 SGHDT and CDR2 YYEEEE. The ends were cut back, 2 bases at V and 5 bases at J, with 7 bases in the middle. CDR3 protein: CASSFQGETQYF. The CDR3 DNA follows: TGTGCCAGCAGCTTTCAGGGGGAGACCCAGTACTTC.

This clonotype was counted only a few times. The chain carries TRBV5-1 and TRBJ2-3, with D unresolved. The V gene lost 0 bases and the J gene lost 3 bases, with 8 bases spanning the gap. Germline V lookup: CDR1 SGHRS, CDR2 YFSETQ. The CDR3 runs to 14 residues. In DNA form, the CDR3 reads TGCGCCAGCAGCTTGGGGCTCGGGACAGATACGCAGTATTTT. Its translation is CASSLGLGTDTQYF.

This clonotype was observed many times. This chain connects TRBV28 to TRBJ2-3; D is unresolved. Trimming cost V 4 bases and J 0 bases, with 11 bases left between them. The CDR3 loop spans 15 amino acids. Germline V gene sequence: CDR1 MDHEN, CDR2 SYDVKM. The CDR3 DNA is TGTGCCAGCAGTTCCATAACGCTGAGCACAGATACGCAGTATTTT. Translation: CASSSITLSTDTQYF.

The gene calls are TRBV12-3 or TRBV12-4 and TRBJ1-5, with 7 bases fitting TRBD1. The V gene end was trimmed by 4 bases and the J gene end by 4 bases; junction bases not matched to a gene: 7. The CDR3 covers 15 residues. The CDR3 reads CASSYAGTVNQPQHF. The CDR3 DNA reads as TGTGCCAGCAGTTACGCCGGGACAGTGAATCAGCCCCAGCATTTT.

This chain joins TRBV5-4 and TRBJ2-3; D is ambiguous. Trimming took 0 bases from V and 5 from J, leaving 4 bases between them. The CDR3 is 12 residues long. Germline V lookup: CDR1 SGHNT, CDR2 YYREEE (reference sequence). CDR3: CASSLDGDTQYF. In DNA form, the CDR3 reads TGTGCCAGCAGCTTGGATGGAGATACGCAGTATTTT. Together with reference TRBV5-4 and TRBJ2-3, the CDR3 gives the full variable domain: ETGVTQSPTHLIKTRGQQVTLRCSSQSGHNTVSWYQQALGQGPQFIFQYYREEENGRGNFPPRFSGLQFPNYSSELNVNALELDDSALYLCASSLDGDTQYFGPGTRLTVL.